What follows describes a single T cell receptor beta chain. The target antigen is unknown. This sample stems from a study of cytomegalovirus exposure and HLA in healthy donors. Study context: Most donors, around 81% of 350 to 450 genotyped, fell in the Caucasian-associated ancestry cluster.

The CDR3 covers 14 residues. Unmatched junction bases numbered 9, after V lost 3 bases and J lost 14 bases. The germline gives CDR1 LNHDA, CDR2 SQIVND (reference sequence). The PCR was carried out with 60 Vbeta primers and 13 Jbeta primers. Repertoires were generated with immunoSEQ multiplex PCR, while TCRdb's copy carries only in-frame clones and drops some. The sample shows some 170,000 clones, 60% to 80% of them seen only once. General study points: Excluded were some V segments that proved indistinguishable, including TRBV6-2 and TRBV6-3. When a later analysis was performed, an Asian-associated ancestry cluster reportedly had fewer N-insertions than the roughly 690-donor mean. In a later analysis, compared with equally common non-associated chains, HLA-associated beta chains were more expanded.

This sequence joins TRBV19 and TRBJ1-3; 11 positions match TRBD1. The sample taken for sequencing was PBMCs. This TCR derives from a man aged 40-49 years in good health and CMV-seropositive. The CDR3 region has the DNA TGTGCCAGTAGTATCTCGGGACAGGGGGTTCTGTTATATTTT. Translation gives CASSISGQGVLLYF.